The 28 T cell receptor beta chains below come from one sample, sequenced in a study of Ad26.COV2.S vaccination and SARS-CoV-2 variants. As to treatment: 19 received Ad26.COV2.S at low or high dose, single or two shots; 5 received placebo; per-sample allocation not given. Sampling happened 63 days after the first vaccine or placebo injection. Measured with immunoSEQ multiplex PCR; TCRdb has only the in-frame clones, and not every one. This table holds about 680,000 clones, around 89% found once. Specimen: peripheral blood, collected in a trial of Ad26.COV2.S vaccine versus placebo. These receptor sequences come from a person aged 18-60 years who received the Ad26.COV2.S COVID-19 vaccine or a placebo.

The J gene is TRBJ1-1, the V gene TRBV6-5; 7 bases map to TRBD1. CDR1 and CDR2 from the germline V gene are MNHEY and SVGAGI. The V and J ends lost 5 bases and 3 bases, in that order; junction bases with no gene match: 9. The CDR3 runs to 15 residues. The CDR3: CASSTRQGGYTEAFF. As DNA, the CDR3 is TGTGCCAGCAGTACCCGACAGGGTGGGTACACTGAAGCTTTCTTT.

This chain's CDR3 is CSASGDRGITEAFF. The CDR3 DNA reads TGCAGTGCTAGTGGAGACAGGGGGATCACTGAAGCTTTCTTT. The V and J genes are TRBV20-1 and TRBJ1-1; 9 bases match TRBD1. The CDR3 has 14 residues. CDR1 is DFQATT, CDR2 SNEGSKA, per germline (reference sequence). Trimming removed 3 bases from V and 4 bases from J; junction bases left unmatched: 6.

Concerning this clone: The sample has other DNA sequences that encode this CDR3 too. This chain connects TRBV5-1 to TRBJ2-2; D is uncertain. This CDR3 region has 13 residues. V was pared by 0 bases and J by 5 bases, with 5 bases between. The germline CDR1 and CDR2 sequences are SGHRS and YFSETQ. CDR3 amino acids: CASSLGGTGELFF. The DNA for the CDR3 is TGCGCCAGCAGCTTGGGGGGTACCGGGGAGCTGTTTTTT.

This clone has just one count. V and J are TRBV19 and TRBJ1-3, with 11 positions matching TRBD1. The CDR3 has 16 amino acids. Germline lookup yields CDR1 LNHDA and CDR2 SQIVND (reference sequence). The V segment lost 3 bases and the J segment 3 bases; nucleotides outside the gene matches: 4. This chain's CDR3 is CASSIRTGGGGNTIYF. CDR3 coding DNA: TGTGCCAGTAGTATTCGGACAGGGGGCGGTGGAAACACCATATATTTT.

The J gene is TRBJ2-6, the V gene TRBV19; 8 bases are shared with TRBD2. Germline-derived CDR1 and CDR2 are LNHDA and SQIVND (reference sequence). The CDR3 loop spans 17 amino acids. Trimming removed 4 bases from V and 0 bases from J; junction bases left unmatched: 5. As DNA, the CDR3 is TGTGCCAGTAGTAGCCCGGGGGGGTACTCTGGGGCCAACGTCCTGACTTTC. Its translation is CASSSPGGYSGANVLTF.

V gene TRBV5-1 combines with J gene TRBJ2-1, with D uncertain. Trimming stripped 4 bases from V and 1 base from J, with 9 bases between. This CDR3 is 14 amino acids long. CDR1 and CDR2 from the germline V gene are SGHRS and YFSETQ. CDR3 loop: CASSPPGSYNEQFF. CDR3 DNA sequence: TGCGCCAGCAGCCCTCCGGGTTCCTACAATGAGCAGTTCTTC. The full variable domain, its missing parts supplied by reference TRBV5-1 and TRBJ2-1, is KAGVTQTPRYLIKTRGQQVTLSCSPISGHRSVSWYQQTPGQGLQFLFEYFSETQRNKGNFPGRFSGRQFSNSRSEMNVSTLELGDSALYLCASSPPGSYNEQFFGPGTRLTVL.

Comments on this clone: The junction departs from the called germline gene at one end, perhaps through a read error. V gene TRBV2 combines with J gene TRBJ1-1; D may be TRBD1 (6 bases). Per the germline V gene, CDR1 is SNHLY and CDR2 is FYNNEI. The CDR3 is made up of 13 amino acids. This CDR3 reads CASSLDRPGFRVF. The CDR3, as DNA: TGTGCCAGCAGTCTCGACAGGCCGGGCTTCCGTGTCTTT.

The rearrangement uses TRBV7-7 and TRBJ2-2, with 8 bases lining up with TRBD1. CDR1 is SSHAT and CDR2 is FNYEAQ in the germline V gene (reference sequence). The CDR3 runs to 15 residues. The V and J ends lost 5 bases and 7 bases, in that order; junction bases with no gene match: 9. CDR3 nucleotide sequence: TGTGCCAGCAGCCCGACGGCAGGGGGCGGCGGGGAGCTGTTTTTT. Its translation is CASSPTAGGGGELFF.

This clone has just one count. CDR3 residues: CSVAGTGMLFF. The CDR3, as DNA: TGCAGCGTTGCCGGGACAGGGATGCTGTTTTTT. The V call is TRBV29-1, the J call TRBJ2-2, with 9 bases aligning to TRBD1. This CDR3 has 11 residues. V shed 4 bases and J 13 bases; nucleotides not matched to a gene: 4. Germline loops: CDR1 SQVTM, CDR2 ANQGSEA.

The genes are TRBV27 and TRBJ1-2; D is unclear. CDR3 length: 13 amino acids. The germline gives CDR1 MNHEY, CDR2 SMNVEV (reference sequence). With 8 bases removed from V and 2 bases from J, the gap between germline ends came to 12 bases. The CDR3 loop reads CASAPRENYGYTF. The CDR3 bases are TGTGCCAGCGCTCCCCGGGAGAACTATGGCTACACCTTC.

This chain connects TRBV5-5 to TRBJ1-2; a possible D gene is TRBD1 (5 bases). Per germline, CDR1 SGHKS and CDR2 YYEKEE (reference sequence). The CDR3 contains 13 residues. V was pared by 4 bases and J by 4 bases, with 11 bases between. The CDR3 DNA is TGTGCCAGCAGCGACGACAGTTCCTATGGCTACACCTTC. Translation gives CASSDDSSYGYTF.

The chain couples TRBV7-8 to TRBJ1-1; no firm D call. Between the trimmed V and J ends, which lost 5 bases and 6 bases, there was a span of 19 bases. The CDR3 length is 15 residues. CDR1 SGHVS and CDR2 FQNEAQ come from the germline V gene. In DNA, the CDR3 is TGTGCCAGCAGCCCGACAACTAACCCGGTTCCTGAAGCTTTCTTT. As protein: CASSPTTNPVPEAFF.

This chain connects TRBV5-6 to TRBJ2-7; the D is unclear. The CDR3 sequence is 13 residues long. The ends were cut back, 1 base at V and 3 bases at J, with 8 bases in the middle. CDR1 is SGHDT and CDR2 is YYEEEE in the germline V gene. The DNA for the CDR3 is TGTGCCAGCAGCTTGAGTCAGTTCTACGAGCAGTACTTC. Residues: CASSLSQFYEQYF.

The rearrangement uses TRBV6-5 and TRBJ2-6; 8 bases fit TRBD1. CDR1 is MNHEY and CDR2 is SVGAGI in the germline V gene. J gave up 2 bases and V 0 bases, and 0 bases lay outside the gene matches. The CDR3 is 16 residues long. CDR3 nucleotides: TGTGCCAGCAGTTACTCGACAGGGGCTGGGGCCAACGTCCTGACTTTC. Protein product: CASSYSTGAGANVLTF.

V and J are TRBV10-3 and TRBJ2-2, with 7 nucleotides matching TRBD1. Germline V CDR1 and CDR2: ENHRY, SYGVKD. This CDR3 has 15 amino acids. V lost 2 bases, J lost 4 bases, and 4 bases stayed unmatched. In nucleotides, the CDR3 is TGTGCCATCAGTGAGGCAGGGGGTACCACCGGGGAGCTGTTTTTT. Amino acid sequence: CAISEAGGTTGELFF.

The chain links TRBV6-2 or TRBV6-3 to TRBJ2-7, with TRBD1 matching over 10 bases. From germline, CDR1 is MNHEY and CDR2 SVGEGT. This CDR3 has 15 amino acids. The trim removed 5 bases at V and 0 bases at J, leaving 4 bases unmatched. CDR3 sequence reads: CASSERDRGSYEQYF. In DNA, the CDR3 is TGTGCCAGCAGTGAGCGGGACAGGGGCTCCTACGAGCAGTACTTC.

The chain joins TRBV9 to TRBJ2-1; D remains unclear. V was clipped by 0 bases and J by 0 bases, with 10 bases between them. The CDR3 is 16 amino acids. Per the germline V gene, CDR1 is SGDLS and CDR2 is YYNGEE. This CDR3 reads CASSVGSRRSYNEQFF. The CDR3 region has the DNA TGTGCCAGCAGCGTAGGATCTCGGCGCTCCTACAATGAGCAGTTCTTC. Based on the CDR3 plus reference TRBV9 and TRBJ2-1, the full variable domain is DSGVTQTPKHLITATGQRVTLRCSPRSGDLSVYWYQQSLDQGLQFLIQYYNGEERAKGNILERFSAQQFPDLHSELNLSSLELGDSALYFCASSVGSRRSYNEQFFGPGTRLTVL.

The chain uses TRBV5-1 and TRBJ1-4; D might be TRBD1 (6 bases). The V gene lost 0 bases and the J gene lost 7 bases, with 10 bases spanning the gap. This CDR3 is built from 14 residues. Germline CDR1 SGHRS, CDR2 YFSETQ. The CDR3 spells CASSLAPGAEKLFF. The CDR3 coding sequence is TGCGCCAGCAGCTTGGCCCCGGGGGCTGAAAAACTGTTTTTT. Full variable domain (outside the CDR3, taken from reference TRBV5-1 and TRBJ1-4): KAGVTQTPRYLIKTRGQQVTLSCSPISGHRSVSWYQQTPGQGLQFLFEYFSETQRNKGNFPGRFSGRQFSNSRSEMNVSTLELGDSALYLCASSLAPGAEKLFFGSGTQLSVL.

V gene TRBV18 combines with J gene TRBJ2-6; no clear D gene. Germline loops: CDR1 KGHSH, CDR2 LQKENI. V was pared by 1 base and J by 1 base, with 5 bases between. The CDR3 runs to 15 residues. CDR3 residues: CASSPLSSGANVLTF. CDR3 DNA sequence: TGTGCCAGCTCACCACTGAGTTCTGGGGCCAACGTCCTGACTTTC.

The rearrangement joins TRBV18 to TRBJ2-2; possible D gene TRBD1, 5 bases. The CDR3 is made up of 14 amino acids. Trimming took off 6 bases at V and 1 base at J, with 9 bases between the two ends. CDR1 KGHSH and CDR2 LQKENI come from the germline V gene. The CDR3 nucleotides read TGTGCCAGCTCGTCGACAGTGAACACCGGGGAGCTGTTTTTT. It translates to CASSSTVNTGELFF.

The rearrangement uses TRBV10-3 and TRBJ2-7; TRBD1 matches 7 bases. CDR1 and CDR2 from the germline V gene are ENHRY and SYGVKD. V gave up 11 bases and J gave up 3 bases; unmatched junction bases: 4. There are 11 residues in the CDR3. This CDR3 reads CAARQGYEQYF. CDR3 DNA sequence: TGTGCCGCCAGACAGGGCTACGAGCAGTACTTC.

The V call is TRBV5-4, the J call TRBJ2-7; no reliable D call. The V gene lost 0 bases and the J gene lost 3 bases, with 10 bases spanning the gap. This CDR3 region has 14 residues. Germline loops: CDR1 SGHNT, CDR2 YYREEE (reference sequence). The CDR3 is CASSLGTLYYEQYF. The CDR3 DNA follows: TGTGCCAGCAGCTTGGGGACCCTCTACTACGAGCAGTACTTC.

V is TRBV2 and J is TRBJ1-4; tentatively, D is TRBD1 (5 bases). The germline CDR1 and CDR2 sequences are SNHLY and FYNNEI. The CDR3 is 13 amino acids. Deletions cut 7 bases from V and 7 bases from J, with 13 bases between. The CDR3 nucleotides are TGTGCCAGCACGAGGGGCGGGAGTGAAAAACTGTTTTTT. This translates into CASTRGGSEKLFF.

The V and J genes are TRBV9 and TRBJ1-1; no definite D call. Germline V gene sequence: CDR1 SGDLS, CDR2 YYNGEE. The V gene lost 2 bases and the J gene lost 4 bases, with 9 bases spanning the gap. CDR3 length: 13 residues. The CDR3, as DNA: TGTGCCAGCAGCGTTACGGTGGGCACTGAAGCTTTCTTT. Translation gives CASSVTVGTEAFF.

The chain carries TRBV19 and TRBJ1-5; a weak D match, TRBD1 (5 bases). Per the germline V gene, CDR1 is LNHDA and CDR2 is SQIVND (reference sequence). Trimming took 5 bases from V and 1 from J, leaving 12 bases between them. CDR3 length: 15 amino acids. The CDR3 region is CASSAGTLSNQPQHF. The CDR3 bases are TGTGCCAGTAGTGCCGGGACCCTAAGCAATCAGCCCCAGCATTTT. The full variable domain, its missing parts supplied by reference TRBV19 and TRBJ1-5, is DGGITQSPKYLFRKEGQNVTLSCEQNLNHDAMYWYRQDPGQGLRLIYYSQIVNDFQKGDIAEGYSVSREKKESFPLTVTSAQKNPTAFYLCASSAGTLSNQPQHFGDGTRLSIL.

This chain uses TRBV29-1 with TRBJ2-3, with D maybe TRBD2 (6 bases). Germline CDR1 is SQVTM and CDR2 is ANQGSEA. The length of the CDR3 is 12 residues. V lost 6 bases, J lost 5 bases, and 12 bases lay in between. The CDR3 DNA sequence: TGCAGCGTGGAGACTAGAAGAGATACGCAGTATTTT. Translating gives CSVETRRDTQYF.

The chain has TRBV7-2 and TRBJ1-5; 8 positions agree with TRBD1. The germline V gene encodes CDR1 SGHTA and CDR2 FQGNSA. This CDR3 has 14 residues. V shed 4 bases, J shed 4 bases, and the junction held 3 bases outside the gene matches. The CDR3 here is CASSSDRANQPQHF. In DNA form, the CDR3 reads TGTGCCAGCAGCTCGGACAGGGCTAATCAGCCCCAGCATTTT.

The chain links TRBV25-1 to TRBJ1-4; D is unclear. The V gene's germline CDR1 is MGHDK and CDR2 SYGVNS. Deletions cut 8 bases from V and 3 bases from J, with 16 bases between. This CDR3 comprises 15 residues. CDR3 nucleotides: TGTGCCAGCTCCCGAGGCGAGTTATCTAATGAAAAACTGTTTTTT. Its translation: CASSRGELSNEKLFF.